The 18 T cell receptor beta chains listed next were all sequenced from one sample in a study of long-term antiretroviral therapy in people with HIV. Researchers ran immunoSEQ v3.0 at survey level. The repertoire was sequenced with immunoSEQ multiplex PCR; TCRdb's copy has only in-frame clones and lacks some. This sample yields about 34,000 clones, of which roughly 87% are seen a single time; under 15% belongs to the top ten. The source was unsorted PBMCs, collected 1.1 years after starting antiretroviral therapy. Every receptor here comes from a man between 18 and 35 years old with HIV.

This chain connects TRBV4-3 to TRBJ1-2; D unclear. The V end was cut by 0 bases, the J end by 1 base, with 6 bases between. CDR1 is LGHNA and CDR2 is YSLEER in the germline V gene. CDR3 size: 14 residues. The CDR3: CASSQDRRNYGYTF. The CDR3 DNA reads as TGCGCCAGCAGCCAAGACCGACGTAACTATGGCTACACCTTC.

The rearrangement links TRBV6-5 to TRBJ2-7, with D perhaps TRBD2 (6 bases). The CDR3 contains 14 residues. In germline, CDR1 is MNHEY, CDR2 SVGAGI. Trimming removed 3 bases at V and 10 bases at J, with 19 bases between. This CDR3 reads CASSYAAGTPDQYF. DNA for the CDR3: TGTGCCAGCAGTTATGCGGCGGGGACCCCCGACCAGTACTTC.

The gene calls are TRBV9 and TRBJ2-3, with a weak D call TRBD2 (6 bases). V dropped 4 bases and J dropped 2 bases, with 20 bases sitting between them. CDR3 length: 17 amino acids. The germline V gene encodes CDR1 SGDLS and CDR2 YYNGEE. The CDR3 reads CASSRIPGVPNTDTQYF. The CDR3 DNA reads TGTGCCAGCAGCCGTATCCCGGGGGTACCGAACACAGATACGCAGTATTTT.

The genes are TRBV15 and TRBJ2-3; 10 bases fit TRBD2. This CDR3 has 15 residues. CDR1 LNHNV and CDR2 YYDKDF come from the germline V gene (reference sequence). V lost 3 bases, J lost 6 bases, and 6 bases stayed unmatched. The CDR3 coding sequence is TGTGCCACCAGCAGGGGTCTAGCGGGGGCCGATACGCAGTATTTT. Protein product: CATSRGLAGADTQYF.

The gene calls are TRBV27 and TRBJ1-2; 7 bases are shared with TRBD1. The ends lost 0 bases at V and 8 bases at J; junction bases unmatched: 12. Looked up from germline, CDR1 is MNHEY and CDR2 is SMNVEV (reference sequence). The CDR3 is made up of 16 amino acids. The CDR3 sequence is CASSLSWQGGFVGYTF. For the CDR3, the DNA is TGTGCCAGCAGTTTATCGTGGCAGGGGGGTTTCGTGGGCTACACCTTC.

The chain links TRBV2 to TRBJ1-3, with D tentatively TRBD1 (5 bases). The CDR3 sequence is 15 residues long. Trimming shortened V by 1 base and J by 0 bases, and 7 bases separated the two germline ends. The germline CDR1 and CDR2 sequences are SNHLY and FYNNEI. The CDR3 reads CASSEVRGSGNTIYF. The CDR3 DNA reads as TGTGCCAGCAGTGAAGTAAGGGGCTCTGGAAACACCATATATTTT.

The gene calls are TRBV19 and TRBJ2-6; 7 nucleotides match TRBD1. Germline trimming cut 6 bases from V and 0 bases from J; bases unmatched to any gene: 5. Germline CDR1 reads LNHDA; CDR2 reads SQIVND (reference sequence). The CDR3 loop spans 16 amino acids. The CDR3 region has the DNA TGTGCCAGTAGCCCGGGACAGAACTCTGGGGCCAACGTCCTGACTTTC. This codes for CASSPGQNSGANVLTF.

Only one count was recorded for this clone. CDR3 in amino acids: CASRFSGRASTQYF. CDR3 DNA sequence: TGTGCCAGCAGATTCAGCGGGAGGGCCTCTACGCAGTATTTT. This chain connects TRBV28 to TRBJ2-3; 10 nucleotides align to TRBD2. CDR3 length: 14 residues. Germline CDR1 MDHEN, CDR2 SYDVKM. V dropped 6 bases and J dropped 8; count of bases not matched to a gene: 8.

Only one count was recorded for this clone. This rearrangement joins TRBV5-6 to TRBJ1-5; D may be TRBD1 (5 bases). CDR1 and CDR2 (germline): SGHDT, YYEEEE. CDR3 length: 13 amino acids. V was pared by 4 bases and J by 5 bases, with 10 bases between. CDR3 nucleotides: TGTGCCAGCAGCGCAGGGTGGGATCAGCCCCAGCATTTT. It encodes CASSAGWDQPQHF. The full variable domain, completed using reference TRBV5-6 and TRBJ1-5, is DAGVTQSPTHLIKTRGQQVTLRCSPKSGHDTVSWYQQALGQGPQFIFQYYEEEERQRGNFPDRFSGHQFPNYSSELNVNALLLGDSALYLCASSAGWDQPQHFGDGTRLSIL.

This sequence joins TRBV9 and TRBJ1-4; 7 bases are a match to TRBD1. CDR3 length: 15 residues. Trimming removed 3 bases from V and 6 bases from J; junction bases left unmatched: 8. Germline V gene data show CDR1 as SGDLS and CDR2 as YYNGEE. In nucleotides, the CDR3 is TGTGCCAGCAGCGACCCACAGGGGATGGATGAAAAACTGTTTTTT. This codes for CASSDPQGMDEKLFF. Full variable domain (remainder filled in from reference TRBV9 and TRBJ1-4): DSGVTQTPKHLITATGQRVTLRCSPRSGDLSVYWYQQSLDQGLQFLIQYYNGEERAKGNILERFSAQQFPDLHSELNLSSLELGDSALYFCASSDPQGMDEKLFFGSGTQLSVL.

This chain uses TRBV18 with TRBJ2-7, with TRBD1 matching over 8 bases. V shed 3 bases, J shed 0 bases, and the junction held 7 bases outside the gene matches. CDR3 size: 16 residues. CDR1 and CDR2 (germline): KGHSH, LQKENI. CDR3 in DNA: TGTGCCAGCTCACCTAGTCCGGGACAGGACTCCTACGAGCAGTACTTC. Amino acid sequence: CASSPSPGQDSYEQYF.

Details on this clone: A read error may account for a junction end that differs from germline. V is TRBV4-1 and J is TRBJ2-1; 12 bases match TRBD2. CDR1 is MGHRA and CDR2 is YSYEKL in the germline V gene. The CDR3 is made up of 16 amino acids. In DNA form, the CDR3 reads TGCGCCAGCAGCGAAGACCCTAGCGGGAGGGCCCGGGAGCAGTTCTTC. Translating it yields CASSEDPSGRAREQFF.

The chain carries TRBV10-2 and TRBJ1-2; a weak D match, TRBD1 (6 bases). V lost 1 base and J 4 bases, leaving 13 bases between the germline ends. The length of the CDR3 is 15 residues. Germline values: CDR1 WSHSY, CDR2 SAAADI. CDR3 nucleotide sequence: TGCGCCAGCAGTGAGTTAACAGGGACCAGCTATGGCTACACCTTC. Protein product: CASSELTGTSYGYTF.

The rearrangement joins TRBV7-9 to TRBJ2-5; 11 positions match TRBD2. Trimming at V came to 5 bases and at J to 7 bases, leaving 6 bases not matched to a gene. The CDR3 runs 14 residues. Germline-derived CDR1 and CDR2 are SEHNR and FQNEAQ (reference sequence). CDR3 region: CASSPGLAELTQYF. CDR3 bases: TGTGCCAGCAGCCCGGGACTAGCGGAGCTGACCCAGTACTTC.

The chain couples TRBV30 to TRBJ2-2, with 7 nucleotides matching TRBD2. The V gene end was trimmed by 6 bases and the J gene end by 3 bases; junction bases not matched to a gene: 10. The CDR3 runs to 15 residues. Germline values: CDR1 GTSNPN, CDR2 SVGIG (reference sequence). This CDR3 is CACYPGGGDTGELFF. The CDR3 DNA reads TGTGCCTGTTACCCCGGCGGGGGTGACACCGGGGAGCTGTTTTTT. The variable domain in full, completed from reference TRBV30 and TRBJ2-2, reads SQTIHQWPATLVQPVGSPLSLECTVEGTSNPNLYWYRQAAGRGLQLLFYSVGIGQISSEVPQNLSASRPQDRQFILSSKKLLLSDSGFYLCACYPGGGDTGELFFGEGSRLTVL.

V usage is TRBV11-3 and J usage is TRBJ1-4; D remains ambiguous. Germline loops: CDR1 SGHNT, CDR2 YENEEA. This CDR3 has 12 amino acids. V dropped 5 bases and J dropped 7 bases, with 8 bases sitting between them. The chain's CDR3 is CASSPRFEKLFF. In nucleotides, the CDR3 is TGTGCCAGCAGCCCCCGGTTTGAAAAACTGTTTTTT.

The chain carries TRBV28 and TRBJ2-7; possible D gene TRBD1, 6 bases. The CDR3 is 15 amino acids. Germline CDR1 MDHEN, CDR2 SYDVKM. The V end was cut by 5 bases, the J end by 0 bases, with 14 bases between. The CDR3 sequence: CASSPYGQNSYEQYF. In nucleotides, the CDR3 is TGTGCCAGCAGTCCCTACGGACAGAACTCCTACGAGCAGTACTTC. The full variable domain, completed using reference TRBV28 and TRBJ2-7, is DVKVTQSSRYLVKRTGEKVFLECVQDMDHENMFWYRQDPGLGLRLIYFSYDVKMKEKGDIPEGYSVSREKKERFSLILESASTNQTSMYLCASSPYGQNSYEQYFGPGTRLTVT.

This clone appeared a single time. This chain links TRBV4-1 with TRBJ2-5; D gene unclear. Looked up from germline, CDR1 is MGHRA and CDR2 is YSYEKL. Trimming cost V 1 base and J 1 base, with 10 bases left between them. The CDR3 spans 15 residues. The CDR3 DNA is TGCGCCAGCAGCCAAGCGACGGAAACCCAAGAGACCCAGTACTTC. Translation: CASSQATETQETQYF.